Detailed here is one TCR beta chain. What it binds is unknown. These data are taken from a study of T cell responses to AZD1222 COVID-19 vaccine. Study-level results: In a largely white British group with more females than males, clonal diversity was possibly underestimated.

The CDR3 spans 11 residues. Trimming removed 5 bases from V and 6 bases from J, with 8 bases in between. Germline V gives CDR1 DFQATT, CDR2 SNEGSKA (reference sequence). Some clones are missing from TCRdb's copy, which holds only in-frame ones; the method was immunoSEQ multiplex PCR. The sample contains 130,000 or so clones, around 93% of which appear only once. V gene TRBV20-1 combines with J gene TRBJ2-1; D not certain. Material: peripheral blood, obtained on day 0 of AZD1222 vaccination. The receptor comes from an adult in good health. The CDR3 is CSALRVNEQFF. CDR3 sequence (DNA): TGCAGTGCTTTACGGGTCAATGAGCAGTTCTTC.